This TCR beta chain appears in the sequencing data of a study of blood T cell repertoires in COVID-19. In the authors' workflow: Scientists estimated how many nucleated cells there were by amplifying reference gene primers. Assay: immunoSEQ multiplex PCR; the TCRdb copy retains only in-frame clones and omits some. V and J calls and clone size are given by that table; D and trimming were obtained from the DNA. The table lists 150,000 to 200,000 clones, around 90% of them singletons. CDR3 length: 16 residues. Germline V gives CDR1 MNHEY, CDR2 SVGEGT. Trimming left V 5 bases short and J 6 bases short, with 20 bases between.

The sequence was obtained from a man aged 50-60 years with acute or convalescent COVID-19. Material for sequencing was peripheral blood. J is TRBJ1-5 and V is TRBV6-2 or TRBV6-3, with unresolved D. CDR3 sequence reads: CASSTPAGTLRQPQHF. The CDR3 DNA reads TGTGCCAGCAGTACCCCGGCAGGAACCCTTCGTCAGCCCCAGCATTTT.